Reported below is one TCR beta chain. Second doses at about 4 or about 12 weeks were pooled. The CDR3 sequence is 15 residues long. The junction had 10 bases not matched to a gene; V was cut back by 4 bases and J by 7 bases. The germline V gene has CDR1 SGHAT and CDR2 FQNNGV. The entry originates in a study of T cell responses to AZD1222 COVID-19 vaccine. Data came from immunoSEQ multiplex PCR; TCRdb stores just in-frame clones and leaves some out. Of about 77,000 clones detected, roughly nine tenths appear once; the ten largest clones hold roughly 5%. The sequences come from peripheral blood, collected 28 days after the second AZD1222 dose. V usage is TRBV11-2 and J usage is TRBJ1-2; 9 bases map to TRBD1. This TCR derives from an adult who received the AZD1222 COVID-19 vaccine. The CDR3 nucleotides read TGTGCCAGCAGCTCGGACAGGGGTGATCGTGGTGGCTACACCTTC. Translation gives CASSSDRGDRGGYTF.